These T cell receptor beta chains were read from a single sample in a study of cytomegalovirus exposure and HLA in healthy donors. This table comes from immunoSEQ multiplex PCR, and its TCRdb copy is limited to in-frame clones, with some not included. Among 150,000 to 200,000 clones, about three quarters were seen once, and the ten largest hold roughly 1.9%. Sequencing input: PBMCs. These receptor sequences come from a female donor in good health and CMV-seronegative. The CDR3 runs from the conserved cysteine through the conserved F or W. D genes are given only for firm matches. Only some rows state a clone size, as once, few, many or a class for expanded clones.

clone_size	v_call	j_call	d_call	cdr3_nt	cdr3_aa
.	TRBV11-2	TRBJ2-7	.	TGTGCCAGCAGTCGGGACTCCCGCTCCTACGAGCAGTACTTC	CASSRDSRSYEQYF
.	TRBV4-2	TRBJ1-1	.	TGTGCCAGCAGCCAAGATGGGCAGGGAGGCACTGAAGCTTTCTTT	CASSQDGQGGTEAFF
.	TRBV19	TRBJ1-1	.	TGTGCCAGTAGTATAGTAATGGGGGCCGGAGAAGCTTTCTTT	CASSIVMGAGEAFF
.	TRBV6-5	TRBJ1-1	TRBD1	TGTGCCAGCAGTGAGCCGGGACAGGGACCTGAAGCTTTCTTT	CASSEPGQGPEAFF
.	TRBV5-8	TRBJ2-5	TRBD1	TGTGCCAGCAGCTCGACAGGGATAGAGACCCAGTACTTC	CASSSTGIETQYF
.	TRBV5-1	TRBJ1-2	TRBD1	TGCGCCAGCAGCCTGACAGGGTACTATGGCTACACCTTC	CASSLTGYYGYTF
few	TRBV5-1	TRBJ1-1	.	TGCGCCAGCAGCTTGGTCCCAGGGGACACTGAAGCTTTCTTT	CASSLVPGDTEAFF
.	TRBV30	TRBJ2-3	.	TGTGCCTGGAGGGGGATGGGCCCGGGAACGCAGTATTTT	CAWRGMGPGTQYF
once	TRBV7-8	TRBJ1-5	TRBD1	TGTGCCAGCAGCTTAGACAGGGGGCGCGGGCAGCCCCAGCATTTT	CASSLDRGRGQPQHF
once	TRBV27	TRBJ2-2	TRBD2	TGTGCCAGCAGTTACCGCGGGGGGGAAACCGGGGAGCTGTTTTTT	CASSYRGGETGELFF
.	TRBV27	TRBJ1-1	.	TGTGCCAGCGCCTCCCCAGGGTTGAACACTGAAGCTTTCTTT	CASASPGLNTEAFF
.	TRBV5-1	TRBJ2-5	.	TGCGCCAGCAGCTGGGAGGTGGGAGAGACCCAGTACTTC	CASSWEVGETQYF